Below are 26 T cell receptor beta chains sequenced from a single sample in a study of CD8 T cells in Susac syndrome. The RNA input was about 0.5 to 1 ug, and it was reverse transcribed with random hexamers. TCRdb re-analysed the immunoSEQ multiplex PCR reads in MiXCR, keeping a single row per CDR3 protein. The table lists some 120,000 distinct CDR3 sequences, about nine tenths of them singletons. The sequenced sample was CD4+ T cells from PBMCs. These receptor sequences come from a human donor in good health.

Here the CDR3 DNA reads TGCAGTGCTAGAGTGTGGACAGCACAAACAGATACGCAGTATTTT. As protein: CSARVWTAQTDTQYF. The V and J genes are TRBV20-1 and TRBJ2-3; a possible D gene is TRBD1 (6 bases). The CDR3 totals 15 residues. Germline values: CDR1 DFQATT, CDR2 SNEGSKA (reference sequence). V was cut by 1 base and J by 3 bases, with 14 bases left in between.

The V and J genes are TRBV6-5 and TRBJ1-2; 10 bases agree with TRBD1. This CDR3 spans 14 amino acids. V was pared by 6 bases and J by 6 bases, with 7 bases of the junction left unmatched. The germline V gene has CDR1 MNHEY and CDR2 SVGAGI. This CDR3 reads CASSPPDRGNGYTF. In nucleotides, the CDR3 is TGTGCCAGCAGCCCACCGGACAGGGGGAATGGCTACACCTTC.

V is TRBV20-1 and J is TRBJ1-3, with 11 nucleotides matching TRBD1. The germline gives CDR1 DFQATT, CDR2 SNEGSKA (reference sequence). V shed 2 bases and J 7 bases; nucleotides not matched to a gene: 7. The length of the CDR3 is 15 residues. In nucleotides, the CDR3 is TGCAGTGCTAGAAGGACAGGGGGCTCGTGGAACACCATATATTTT. It yields the protein CSARRTGGSWNTIYF.

This clonotype has just a few counts. The V gene is TRBV12-3 or TRBV12-4, the J gene TRBJ1-1; D is perhaps TRBD1 (5 bases). This CDR3 has 13 amino acids. V dropped 0 bases and J dropped 5 bases, with 7 bases sitting between them. Here the CDR3 DNA reads TGTGCCAGCAGTTTAGCAGGGGTGACTGAAGCTTTCTTT. Translation gives CASSLAGVTEAFF.

This clonotype was counted once. The chain employs TRBV2 and TRBJ2-2, with 8 bases identical to TRBD2. The CDR3 is 17 amino acids. The J segment lost 1 base and the V segment lost 2 bases, leaving 6 bases of the junction unmatched. Germline lookup yields CDR1 SNHLY and CDR2 FYNNEI. DNA for the CDR3: TGTGCCAGCAGTGAAACGGGGGGGGTAAGGAACACCGGGGAGCTGTTTTTT. Its protein product is CASSETGGVRNTGELFF.

The chain recombines TRBV28 with TRBJ1-2; 11 bases agree with TRBD1. The CDR3 is 14 amino acids. CDR1 is MDHEN, CDR2 SYDVKM, per germline. V gave up 5 bases and J gave up 9 bases; unmatched junction bases: 8. Written as DNA, the CDR3 is TGTGCCAGCAGTACCTCGGGACAGGGGGATAGCTACACCTTC. Amino acid sequence: CASSTSGQGDSYTF.

The genes are TRBV3-1 and TRBJ1-1, with D uncertain. CDR3 length: 13 residues. Per germline, CDR1 LGHDT and CDR2 YNNKEL (reference sequence). Trimming shortened V by 0 bases and J by 10 bases, and 12 bases separated the two germline ends. The CDR3 nucleotides read TGTGCCAGCAGCCAAGATTTGGGCGTGGCAGCTTTCTTT. Amino acids: CASSQDLGVAAFF. Variable domain in full (rest from reference TRBV3-1 and TRBJ1-1): DTAVSQTPKYLVTQMGNDKSIKCEQNLGHDTMYWYKQDSKKFLKIMFSYNNKELIINETVPNRFSPKSPDKAHLNLHINSLELGDSAVYFCASSQDLGVAAFFGQGTRLTVV.

This clonotype was picked up a small number of times. The V gene is TRBV2, the J gene TRBJ2-7; D gene uncertain. The V and J ends lost 8 bases and 2 bases respectively, with 7 bases between them. The CDR3 consists of 11 residues. CDR1 is SNHLY, CDR2 FYNNEI, per germline. For the CDR3, the DNA is TGTGCCAGCCTGGCAGCCTACGAGCAGTACTTC. Its protein is CASLAAYEQYF.

The V and J genes are TRBV20-1 and TRBJ2-1, with TRBD2 matching 10 bases. The CDR3 totals 15 residues. Germline V CDR1 and CDR2: DFQATT, SNEGSKA (reference sequence). J lost 7 bases, V lost 6 bases, and 12 bases had no gene match. CDR3 protein: CSAPTSGFLRNEQFF. In DNA form, the CDR3 reads TGCAGTGCCCCGACTAGCGGGTTTTTGCGGAATGAGCAGTTCTTC.

V usage is TRBV19 and J usage is TRBJ2-1; TRBD2 might be the D (6 bases). Germline V gives CDR1 LNHDA, CDR2 SQIVND (reference sequence). This CDR3 is built from 15 residues. Deletions cut 6 bases from V and 0 bases from J, with 12 bases between. DNA of the CDR3: TGTGCCAGTAGAGAAACGGGACTCTCCTACAATGAGCAGTTCTTC. This gives the protein CASRETGLSYNEQFF. Complete variable domain (other parts from reference TRBV19 and TRBJ2-1): DGGITQSPKYLFRKEGQNVTLSCEQNLNHDAMYWYRQDPGQGLRLIYYSQIVNDFQKGDIAEGYSVSREKKESFPLTVTSAQKNPTAFYLCASRETGLSYNEQFFGPGTRLTVL.

The V gene is TRBV21-1, the J gene TRBJ1-1; the table's D call TRBD1 went unverified against the DNA. TRBV21-1 represents a pseudogene. The CDR3 has 17 amino acids. CDR3 bases: TGTGCCAGCAGCAAAGGGCACAGGGGGCGCGTGGACACTGAAGCTTTCTTT. Amino acids: CASSKGHRGRVDTEAFF.

This clonotype was counted a single time. The CDR3 sequence is CSAADRGNTEAFF. CDR3 DNA: TGCAGTGCAGCAGACAGGGGGAACACTGAAGCTTTCTTT. The V and J genes are TRBV20-1 and TRBJ1-1, with 8 bases fitting TRBD1. This CDR3 spans 13 amino acids. V shed 6 bases and J 1 base; nucleotides not matched to a gene: 4. Germline CDR1 reads DFQATT; CDR2 reads SNEGSKA (reference sequence).

The chain combines TRBV12-3 or TRBV12-4 with TRBJ2-5, with D perhaps given as TRBD1 or TRBD2 (5 bases each). The CDR3 has 14 residues. V was shortened by 7 bases and J by 5 bases, with 17 bases between the two germline ends. CDR3 coding DNA: TGTGCCAGCACCCTGAGGGGTTGGGAGGAGACCCAGTACTTC. Translated: CASTLRGWEETQYF.

The chain couples TRBV2 to TRBJ1-6; D is uncertain. Per germline, CDR1 SNHLY and CDR2 FYNNEI. V was trimmed by 3 bases and J by 6 bases, leaving 9 bases between them. There are 14 residues in the CDR3. Here the CDR3 DNA reads TGTGCCAGCAGTGAGGTTAATGGTAATTCACCCCTCCACTTT. Residues: CASSEVNGNSPLHF.

The chain couples TRBV11-2 to TRBJ2-6; D unresolved. Trimming took 1 base from V and 0 from J, leaving 16 bases between them. Per the germline V gene, CDR1 is SGHAT and CDR2 is FQNNGV. The CDR3 loop spans 19 amino acids. The CDR3 sequence is CASSLGSYGYSSGANVLTF. The DNA of the CDR3 is TGTGCCAGCAGCTTAGGTAGTTACGGATACAGCTCTGGGGCCAACGTCCTGACTTTC.

This CDR3 reads CASRYESSGNTIYF. Written as DNA, the CDR3 is TGTGCCAGTAGATACGAGAGCTCTGGAAACACCATATATTTT. V is TRBV19 and J is TRBJ1-3; unclear D gene. Germline lookup yields CDR1 LNHDA and CDR2 SQIVND (reference sequence). The V and J ends lost 6 bases and 0 bases respectively, with 9 bases between them. The CDR3 is 14 amino acids.

For this clonotype: Its ends do not fully match the called genes, so a read error is possible. The rearrangement uses TRBV7-8 and TRBJ2-4, with no clear D. Germline lookup yields CDR1 SGHVS and CDR2 FQNEAQ. This CDR3 spans 12 amino acids. CDR3 DNA sequence: TGTGCCAGCAGCCCCTCCGGGTCCAGTCCCGACTTC. Translation gives CASSPSGSSPDF.

The V gene is TRBV6-1, the J gene TRBJ2-3; tentative D call: TRBD2 (5 bases). The V end was cut by 5 bases, the J end by 3 bases, with 18 bases between. CDR3 length equals 16 residues. The V gene's germline CDR1 is MNHNS and CDR2 SASEGT. CDR3 DNA: TGTGCCAGCAGTCCCTTGTCGGGGAGCCCTACAGATACGCAGTATTTT. This encodes CASSPLSGSPTDTQYF.

The rearrangement uses TRBV5-1 and TRBJ2-7; the match to TRBD1 covers 8 bases. Germline V gene sequence: CDR1 SGHRS, CDR2 YFSETQ. The CDR3 length is 15 residues. Trimming removed 0 bases from V and 1 base from J; junction bases left unmatched: 3. The chain's CDR3 is CASSLAGTGSYEQYF. CDR3 sequence (DNA): TGCGCCAGCAGCTTGGCCGGGACAGGTTCCTACGAGCAGTACTTC.

This chain uses TRBV29-1 with TRBJ1-1; D call uncertain. Deletions cut 5 bases from V and 3 bases from J, with 19 bases between. Germline assignment: CDR1 SQVTM and CDR2 ANQGSEA. CDR3 length: 15 residues. CDR3 coding DNA: TGCAGCGTTTTCGGGAGGTGGGGAGGTCACACTGAAGCTTTCTTT. Amino acids: CSVFGRWGGHTEAFF.

This clonotype was counted a single time. The J gene is TRBJ2-1, the V gene TRBV6-2 or TRBV6-3; maybe TRBD2 (6 bases). The CDR3 totals 14 residues. V lost 4 bases to trimming and J lost 7 bases, with 14 bases between them. Looked up from germline, CDR1 is MNHEY and CDR2 is SVGEGT. CDR3 nucleotides: TGTGCCAGCAGTTCCCCGGAGGGCAGAAATGAGCAGTTCTTC. This gives the protein CASSSPEGRNEQFF.

V usage is TRBV6-2 or TRBV6-3 and J usage is TRBJ2-7; possible D gene TRBD2, 6 bases. The CDR3 is 16 residues long. The germline V and J ends were trimmed by 0 bases and 6 bases, with 18 bases remaining between them. Germline assignment: CDR1 MNHEY and CDR2 SVGEGT. CDR3 region: CASSYSPEGSSREQYF. The CDR3 DNA sequence: TGTGCCAGCAGTTACTCGCCGGAGGGCTCGTCTCGCGAGCAGTACTTC.

This chain joins TRBV20-1 and TRBJ1-4, with D unresolved. Germline loops: CDR1 DFQATT, CDR2 SNEGSKA (reference sequence). Trimming left V 6 bases short and J 8 bases short, with 19 bases between. The length of the CDR3 is 14 residues. The CDR3 loop reads CSAAGEAFGEKLFF. CDR3 sequence (DNA): TGCAGTGCCGCGGGAGAGGCCTTCGGGGAAAAACTGTTTTTT.

The rearrangement uses TRBV20-1 and TRBJ2-7, with 7 bases fitting TRBD1. V shed 2 bases, J shed 4 bases, and the junction held 11 bases outside the gene matches. Germline CDR1 DFQATT, CDR2 SNEGSKA (reference sequence). The CDR3 consists of 15 residues. The CDR3 spells CSARFSVRGTYEQYF. DNA of the CDR3: TGCAGTGCTAGATTTTCGGTCAGGGGGACATACGAGCAGTACTTC.

The CDR3 spells CASSLVTSGSTDTQYF. CDR3 coding DNA: TGTGCCAGCAGCTTAGTAACTAGCGGGAGCACAGATACGCAGTATTTT. This sequence joins TRBV7-2 and TRBJ2-3, with 9 bases aligning to TRBD2. The CDR3 runs 16 residues. The germline gives CDR1 SGHTA, CDR2 FQGNSA. After removal of 1 base from V and 0 bases from J, the junction contained 2 bases not matched to a gene. Filled out from reference TRBV7-2 and TRBJ2-3, the complete variable domain reads GAGVSQSPSNKVTEKGKDVELRCDPISGHTALYWYRQSLGQGLEFLIYFQGNSAPDKSGLPSDRFSAERTGGSVSTLTIQRTQQEDSAVYLCASSLVTSGSTDTQYFGPGTRLTVL.

V and J are TRBV5-1 and TRBJ2-1; D is unclear. Germline loops: CDR1 SGHRS, CDR2 YFSETQ. The CDR3 runs 16 residues. V was shortened by 1 base and J by 0 bases, with 11 bases between the two germline ends. The CDR3 protein is CASSLLLMSSYNEQFF. The CDR3 bases are TGCGCCAGCAGCTTGCTCTTAATGAGCTCCTACAATGAGCAGTTCTTC.